The 22 T cell receptor beta chains given below trace back to one sample, sequenced in a study of blood T cell repertoires in COVID-19. Clones were read by immunoSEQ multiplex PCR, and TCRdb kept only the in-frame ones, dropping some. Altogether about 190,000 clones are present, approximately 80% being singletons, with the ten largest covering 13%. Material: peripheral blood. These receptors were taken from a man aged 45-65 years who had recovered from COVID-19.

This clone was recorded a few times. This sequence joins TRBV18 and TRBJ1-5; perhaps TRBD1 as D (5 bases). With 2 bases removed from V and 0 bases from J, the gap between germline ends came to 14 bases. The CDR3 runs 17 residues. CDR1 is KGHSH and CDR2 is LQKENI in the germline V gene. CDR3 amino acids: CASSPNAPGISNQPQHF. CDR3 bases: TGTGCCAGCTCACCAAACGCCCCAGGGATTAGCAATCAGCCCCAGCATTTT.

This chain links TRBV28 with TRBJ2-7; D is possibly TRBD2 (5 bases). This CDR3 has 14 amino acids. CDR1 MDHEN and CDR2 SYDVKM come from the germline V gene. With 3 bases removed from V and 3 bases from J, the gap between germline ends came to 12 bases. The CDR3 DNA reads TGTGCCAGCAGTTTCATTAGCGTGAGCTACGAGCAGTACTTC. Protein product: CASSFISVSYEQYF. Variable domain in full (rest from reference TRBV28 and TRBJ2-7): DVKVTQSSRYLVKRTGEKVFLECVQDMDHENMFWYRQDPGLGLRLIYFSYDVKMKEKGDIPEGYSVSREKKERFSLILESASTNQTSMYLCASSFISVSYEQYFGPGTRLTVT.

V gene TRBV11-3 combines with J gene TRBJ2-2; 8 nucleotides align to TRBD2. CDR3 size: 17 residues. Germline assignment: CDR1 SGHNT and CDR2 YENEEA. With V trimmed by 0 bases and J by 6 bases, 9 bases remained unmatched. The CDR3 sequence is CASSLDRGGRRSGELFF. The CDR3 nucleotides are TGTGCCAGCAGCTTAGATCGAGGCGGGAGGCGATCCGGGGAGCTGTTTTTT.

The DNA for the CDR3 is TGTGCCAGCAGCTCCGGACTCCTAGCGGGAGTTGGCAATGAGCAGTTCTTC. It yields the protein CASSSGLLAGVGNEQFF. The chain uses TRBV5-4 and TRBJ2-1; 10 bases fit TRBD2. The V gene end was trimmed by 3 bases and the J gene end by 6 bases; junction bases not matched to a gene: 12. Germline CDR1 SGHNT, CDR2 YYREEE (reference sequence). The length of the CDR3 is 17 residues.

The rearrangement links TRBV5-1 to TRBJ2-2; 11 bases are a match to TRBD1. The J segment lost 6 bases and the V segment lost 3 bases, leaving 7 bases of the junction unmatched. The CDR3 contains 16 residues. Germline V lookup: CDR1 SGHRS, CDR2 YFSETQ. CDR3 DNA sequence: TGCGCCAGCAGCTCGGCCGGGACAGGGGGGTCCGGGGAGCTGTTTTTT. This gives the protein CASSSAGTGGSGELFF.

This clone has more than one count but fewer than ten. V and J are TRBV5-1 and TRBJ2-6, with 8 bases identical to TRBD1. This CDR3 has 18 residues. V lost 0 bases, J lost 0 bases, and 5 bases stayed unmatched. Germline lookup yields CDR1 SGHRS and CDR2 YFSETQ. The CDR3 region is CASSLAGQGSSGANVLTF. The CDR3 nucleotides read TGCGCCAGCAGCTTGGCCGGACAGGGTTCCTCTGGGGCCAACGTCCTGACTTTC.

The chain carries TRBV7-7 and TRBJ2-4; a possible D gene is TRBD2 (5 bases). Germline V gene data show CDR1 as SSHAT and CDR2 as FNYEAQ (reference sequence). The V and J ends lost 4 bases and 9 bases respectively, with 13 bases between them. The CDR3 has 13 residues. CDR3 nucleotides: TGTGCCAGCAGCTCGGACTTAGATAGCATTCAGTACTTC. As protein: CASSSDLDSIQYF.

The chain uses TRBV18 and TRBJ2-6; 7 nucleotides match TRBD1. The CDR3 is made up of 19 amino acids. J lost 2 bases, V lost 3 bases, and 13 bases had no gene match. The V gene's germline CDR1 is KGHSH and CDR2 LQKENI. This CDR3 reads CASSPLRWAGGAGANVLTF. CDR3 nucleotide sequence: TGTGCCAGCTCACCCCTCCGGTGGGCAGGGGGAGCTGGGGCCAACGTCCTGACTTTC.

V is TRBV10-3 and J is TRBJ2-3, with D maybe TRBD1 (7 bases). From germline, CDR1 is ENHRY and CDR2 SYGVKD. The CDR3 spans 14 residues. Deletions cut 7 bases from V and 0 bases from J, with 11 bases between. This CDR3 is CAITAGQSTDTQYF. DNA for the CDR3: TGTGCCATCACCGCGGGACAGAGCACAGATACGCAGTATTTT.

The J gene is TRBJ1-3, the V gene TRBV9; unclear D gene. V was trimmed by 0 bases and J by 1 base, leaving 11 bases between them. The CDR3 runs to 16 residues. Germline V CDR1 and CDR2: SGDLS, YYNGEE. CDR3 sequence (DNA): TGTGCCAGCAGCGTAGACGGGAGAACTTCTGGAAACACCATATATTTT. This gives the protein CASSVDGRTSGNTIYF.

The chain combines TRBV9 with TRBJ2-1; 7 nucleotides align to TRBD2. V was pared by 4 bases and J by 4 bases, with 14 bases of the junction left unmatched. CDR3 length: 17 residues. CDR1 SGDLS and CDR2 YYNGEE come from the germline V gene. The CDR3 loop reads CASSRAGAGVLYNEQFF. CDR3 nucleotide sequence: TGTGCCAGCAGCAGGGCGGGCGCGGGAGTCTTGTACAATGAGCAGTTCTTC.

This CDR3 is CASSFRTGNTIYF. CDR3 coding DNA: TGTGCCAGCAGTTTCCGGACAGGAAACACCATATATTTT. The chain joins TRBV28 to TRBJ1-3; D is perhaps TRBD1 (5 bases). V was clipped by 3 bases and J by 4 bases, with 7 bases between them. The CDR3 totals 13 residues. Germline values: CDR1 MDHEN, CDR2 SYDVKM.

The chain couples TRBV2 to TRBJ2-7; the D gene is possibly TRBD2 (5 bases). The V gene lost 5 bases and the J gene lost 0 bases, with 11 bases spanning the gap. Looked up from germline, CDR1 is SNHLY and CDR2 is FYNNEI. The CDR3 is 14 residues long. The chain's CDR3 is CASSRDHSSYEQYF. DNA of the CDR3: TGTGCCAGCAGTCGGGATCACAGCTCCTACGAGCAGTACTTC.

The chain joins TRBV9 to TRBJ1-2; D not resolved. CDR1 SGDLS and CDR2 YYNGEE come from the germline V gene. V lost 5 bases and J 4 bases, leaving 15 bases between the germline ends. CDR3 size: 14 residues. CDR3 residues: CASSRRSGLYGYTF. DNA for the CDR3: TGTGCCAGCAGTCGTAGGTCAGGCCTCTATGGCTACACCTTC.

The chain carries TRBV2 and TRBJ2-5, with 8 bases that match TRBD2. Germline-derived CDR1 and CDR2 are SNHLY and FYNNEI. CDR3 length equals 15 residues. With V trimmed by 6 bases and J by 3 bases, 9 bases remained unmatched. The CDR3 loop is CASRHTGGGEETQYF. The CDR3 bases are TGTGCCAGCAGACACACGGGGGGGGGCGAAGAGACCCAGTACTTC.

The J gene is TRBJ1-1, the V gene TRBV5-4; 7 positions match TRBD1. J gave up 1 base and V 2 bases, and 8 bases lay outside the gene matches. The CDR3 spans 16 residues. From germline, CDR1 is SGHNT and CDR2 YYREEE (reference sequence). The CDR3 coding sequence is TGTGCCAGCAGCTTACCACCTTGGACAGGGAACACTGAAGCTTTCTTT. Its protein is CASSLPPWTGNTEAFF.

The gene calls are TRBV9 and TRBJ2-3, with D maybe TRBD2 (5 bases). CDR3 length: 14 residues. Trimming cost V 1 base and J 3 bases, with 9 bases left between them. From germline, CDR1 is SGDLS and CDR2 YYNGEE. In DNA, the CDR3 is TGTGCCAGCAGCGTACAGACTACGACAGATACGCAGTATTTT. Translating gives CASSVQTTTDTQYF.

The chain uses TRBV7-9 and TRBJ2-1; the match to TRBD2 covers 11 bases. J gave up 3 bases and V 1 base, and 5 bases lay outside the gene matches. CDR1 and CDR2 from the germline V gene are SEHNR and FQNEAQ (reference sequence). The CDR3 loop spans 17 amino acids. In nucleotides, the CDR3 is TGTGCCAGCAGCTTAGTTGTAGCGGGAGGGGGCTACAATGAGCAGTTCTTC. Translation: CASSLVVAGGGYNEQFF. The full variable domain, its missing parts supplied by reference TRBV7-9 and TRBJ2-1, is DTGVSQNPRHKITKRGQNVTFRCDPISEHNRLYWYRQTLGQGPEFLTYFQNEAQLEKSRLLSDRFSAERPKGSFSTLEIQRTEQGDSAMYLCASSLVVAGGGYNEQFFGPGTRLTVL.

The table lists this clone with a few counts. The chain employs TRBV5-4 and TRBJ1-1; no clear D. The V gene's germline CDR1 is SGHNT and CDR2 YYREEE (reference sequence). The V gene lost 0 bases and the J gene lost 4 bases, with 7 bases spanning the gap. The CDR3 has 13 amino acids. This CDR3 reads CASSLAESTEAFF. As DNA, the CDR3 is TGTGCCAGCAGCTTGGCCGAGTCCACTGAAGCTTTCTTT.

A few counts support this clone. The chain is built from TRBV6-5 and TRBJ1-5; 9 bases are shared with TRBD1. The CDR3 spans 15 residues. Germline-derived CDR1 and CDR2 are MNHEY and SVGAGI. Trimming cost V 7 bases and J 0 bases; bases outside gene matches: 4. The CDR3 DNA reads as TGTGCCAGCACCTGGACAGGGGATAGCAATCAGCCCCAGCATTTT. It yields the protein CASTWTGDSNQPQHF.

The rearrangement joins TRBV28 to TRBJ1-6; 7 bases map to TRBD1. With 6 bases clipped from V and 7 bases from J, the junction kept 9 bases outside the gene matches. Germline V gene data show CDR1 as MDHEN and CDR2 as SYDVKM. The CDR3 totals 15 residues. The CDR3 spells CASSLPQGMNSPLHF. As DNA, the CDR3 is TGTGCCAGCAGCCTACCACAGGGGATGAATTCACCCCTCCACTTT.

The chain employs TRBV7-3 and TRBJ2-1; TRBD1 is a possible D gene (5 bases). Trimming took off 2 bases at V and 10 bases at J, with 15 bases between the two ends. Germline lookup yields CDR1 SGHTA and CDR2 FQGTGA. The CDR3 loop spans 14 amino acids. CDR3 sequence: CASSLEVGAGEQFF. Here the CDR3 DNA reads TGTGCCAGCAGCTTAGAGGTAGGGGCTGGGGAGCAGTTCTTC.